One sample yielded the 9 T cell receptor beta chains listed below, sequenced in a study of human T cells and chemical hapten exposure (dated by TCRdb to the early 2020s). Libraries were prepared through RACE. For sequencing, a NextSeq 500 was employed. TCRdb reprocessed the public reads (quality trimming at Q25 with fastp, clone calling with MiXCR) and kept in-frame beta chains. Rows are combined by CDR3 protein, so each entry shows the most common genes and DNA. For this sample the table gives under 400,000 distinct CDR3 sequences, of which 5.1% were detected only once. The ten largest clones represent 2.6% of the sample. Taken with the paper, the label for time point translates to: pre-sensitization, week 0. Interpreted using the paper, the treatment or condition label stands for: therapeutic diphenylcyclopropenone sensitization with weekly scalp DPC. The specimen comprised whole blood, sampled in connection with sensitization to the hapten diphenylcyclopropenone (DPC). These TCRs come from a woman in her fifties or sixties with alopecia areata. Some clones in this sample may be carry-over from other donors' samples.

This clonotype has at least ten counts. This chain uses TRBV20-1 with TRBJ2-1, with D maybe TRBD2 (5 bases). Germline CDR1 is DFQATT and CDR2 is SNEGSKA (reference sequence). The CDR3 has 16 amino acids. The germline V and J ends were trimmed by 1 base and 0 bases, with 13 bases remaining between them. The CDR3 DNA reads TGCAGTGCTAGAGCCGCACTAGGAGTCTCCTACAATGAGCAGTTCTTC. It codes for CSARAALGVSYNEQFF.

The chain links TRBV7-2 to TRBJ1-3, with D unresolved. The CDR3 runs to 14 residues. Germline V gene sequence: CDR1 SGHTA, CDR2 FQGNSA. V lost 5 bases, J lost 1 base, and 9 bases lay in between. Here the CDR3 reads CASSPPRSGNTIYF. The CDR3 bases are TGTGCCAGCAGCCCCCCCAGATCTGGAAACACCATATATTTT.

Many counts were recorded for this clonotype. This chain joins TRBV5-1 and TRBJ2-5; 9 nucleotides agree with TRBD1. Germline lookup yields CDR1 SGHRS and CDR2 YFSETQ. The CDR3 length is 15 residues. J lost 4 bases, V lost 6 bases, and 10 bases had no gene match. CDR3 residues: CASTGVGQGPETQYF. CDR3 nucleotides: TGCGCCAGCACGGGCGTGGGACAGGGACCAGAGACCCAGTACTTC.

The V call is TRBV12-3 or TRBV12-4, the J call TRBJ2-1; D gene uncertain. The CDR3 has 12 amino acids. The ends were cut back, 8 bases at V and 0 bases at J, with 5 bases in the middle. The CDR3 DNA reads TGTGCCAGCGGGTACTCCTACAATGAGCAGTTCTTC. As protein: CASGYSYNEQFF.

Many counts were recorded for this clonotype. This chain connects TRBV7-9 to TRBJ2-3, with 7 positions matching TRBD1. CDR1 is SEHNR and CDR2 is FQNEAQ in the germline V gene (reference sequence). J gave up 2 bases and V 3 bases, and 5 bases lay outside the gene matches. This CDR3 has 15 amino acids. This CDR3 is CASSLGQGDTDTQYF. CDR3 DNA sequence: TGTGCCAGCAGCTTGGGTCAGGGGGACACAGATACGCAGTATTTT.

This clonotype occurred a few times. The chain has TRBV27 and TRBJ2-1; 7 bases agree with TRBD1. V shed 4 bases, J shed 8 bases, and the junction held 8 bases outside the gene matches. Germline V gene sequence: CDR1 MNHEY, CDR2 SMNVEV (reference sequence). The CDR3 runs to 14 residues. CDR3 sequence (DNA): TGTGCCAGCAGTTCCGGGACAGCCTGGGATGAGCAGTTCTTC. As protein: CASSSGTAWDEQFF.

This clonotype was seen ten or more times. J is TRBJ2-3 and V is TRBV20-1; 7 bases align to TRBD2. This CDR3 comprises 14 residues. The germline CDR1 and CDR2 sequences are DFQATT and SNEGSKA (reference sequence). The chain's CDR3 is CSSRGAGGTDTQYF. The DNA of the CDR3 is TGCAGCTCCCGCGGGGCGGGGGGCACAGATACGCAGTATTTT.

This clonotype was seen at least ten times. The rearrangement joins TRBV14 to TRBJ2-3, with D unclear. There are 17 residues in the CDR3. Germline loops: CDR1 SGHDN, CDR2 FVKESK. V lost 0 bases and J 4 bases, leaving 17 bases between the germline ends. The CDR3 coding sequence is TGTGCCAGCAGCCAAGAGGCTACCACACGCCCCGCAGATACGCAGTATTTT. It is translated as CASSQEATTRPADTQYF.

This clonotype was seen at least ten times. The J gene is TRBJ1-4, the V gene TRBV7-2; the D is unclear. Trimming pared 5 bases from V and 8 bases from J, leaving 12 bases between. Germline V gives CDR1 SGHTA, CDR2 FQGNSA. CDR3 length: 13 residues. CDR3 nucleotides: TGTGCCAGCAGCACCCTATACGGAGAAAAACTGTTTTTT. Residues: CASSTLYGEKLFF.